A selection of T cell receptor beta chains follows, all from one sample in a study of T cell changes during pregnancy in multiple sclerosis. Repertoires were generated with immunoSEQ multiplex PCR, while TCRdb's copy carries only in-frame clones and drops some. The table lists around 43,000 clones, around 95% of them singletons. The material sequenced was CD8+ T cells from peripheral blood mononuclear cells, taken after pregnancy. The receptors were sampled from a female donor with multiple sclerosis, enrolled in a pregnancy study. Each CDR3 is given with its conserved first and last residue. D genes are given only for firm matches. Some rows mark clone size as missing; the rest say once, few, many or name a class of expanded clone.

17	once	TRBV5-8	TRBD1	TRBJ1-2	TGTGCCAGCAGCTCCTTAACATCGACAGGGGGTTCCTATGGCTACACCTTC	CASSSLTSTGGSYGYTF
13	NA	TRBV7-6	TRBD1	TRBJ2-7	TGTGCCAGCAGTTACGACAGGGCCAGCGAGCAGTACTTC	CASSYDRASEQYF
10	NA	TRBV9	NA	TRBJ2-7	TGTGCCAGCAACCCGAGGGAGCAGTACTTC	CASNPREQYF
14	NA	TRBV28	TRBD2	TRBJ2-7	TGTGCCAGCAGCCCTCCGGGACTAGGTTACGAGCAGTACTTC	CASSPPGLGYEQYF
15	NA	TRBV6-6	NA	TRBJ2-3	TGTGCCAGCAGCCTCACACAGGGCAGCACAGATACGCAGTATTTT	CASSLTQGSTDTQYF
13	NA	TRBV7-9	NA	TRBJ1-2	TGTGCCAGCAGCTACGACAGTAACTATGGCTACACCTTC	CASSYDSNYGYTF
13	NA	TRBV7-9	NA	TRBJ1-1	TGTGCCAGCAGCTTTCCAGGGGACACTGAAGCTTTCTTT	CASSFPGDTEAFF
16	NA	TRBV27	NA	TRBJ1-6	TGTGCCAGCAGTTTCGACAGGACGTCTCCCAATTCACCCCTCCACTTT	CASSFDRTSPNSPLHF
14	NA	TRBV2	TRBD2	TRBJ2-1	TGTGCCAGCGGCAGACTAGCGGGGGGAGATGAGCAGTTCTTC	CASGRLAGGDEQFF
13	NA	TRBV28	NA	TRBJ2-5	TGTGCCAGCAGTTTCAACACGAAAGAGACCCAGTACTTC	CASSFNTKETQYF
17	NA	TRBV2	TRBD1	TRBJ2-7	TGTGCCAGCAGAGGGGTATATAGCACAGGGGTGGGGTACGAGCAGTACTTC	CASRGVYSTGVGYEQYF